These T cell receptor beta chains were read from a single sample in a study of T cell responses to AZD1222 COVID-19 vaccine. Here immunoSEQ multiplex PCR was the method, and the copy in TCRdb shows in-frame clones only, minus some. The table shows approximately 130,000 clones, with 93% occurring only once. The material was peripheral blood, obtained on day 0 of AZD1222 vaccination. The receptors shown here come from an adult in good health. Both conserved end residues are part of each CDR3. A D gene is named only where the DNA matches it firmly. Expanded clones get a size class; other rows say once, few or many, or leave the size out.

TRBV4-2	.	.	TRBJ2-7	TGTGCCAGCAGCCAAACACTAGGAGGCGAGCAGTACTTC	CASSQTLGGEQYF
TRBV4-1	.	.	TRBJ1-2	TGCGCCAGCAGCCAAGTTTCCTTGGGTGGCTACACCTTC	CASSQVSLGGYTF
TRBV15	.	.	TRBJ2-3	TGTGCCACCAGCAGAGTAAGGGAATCGGATACGCAGTATTTT	CATSRVRESDTQYF
TRBV28	.	.	TRBJ1-1	TGTGCCAGCAGTTTAGGGGGGGGACCCACTGAAGCTTTCTTT	CASSLGGGPTEAFF
TRBV28	.	TRBD1	TRBJ2-7	TGTGCCAGCCAAAAAGACAGGGCCGACTACGAGCAGTACTTC	CASQKDRADYEQYF
TRBV19	.	.	TRBJ1-2	TGTGCCAGTAGTTTACCCGGGACGTACTATGGCTACACCTTC	CASSLPGTYYGYTF
TRBV6-5	.	.	TRBJ1-3	TGTGCCAGCAGGGTATACTCCTCTGGAAACACCATATATTTT	CASRVYSSGNTIYF
TRBV3-1/TRBV3-2	once	.	TRBJ1-1	TGTGCCAGCAGCCAAGGGGACGCGATCGCTGAAGCTTTCTTT	CASSQGDAIAEAFF
TRBV28	.	.	TRBJ1-6	TGTGCCTTCCAGGGCGGTAATTCACCCCTCCACTTT	CAFQGGNSPLHF
TRBV9	.	.	TRBJ2-7	TGTGCCAGCGGCGACAGTAACTACGAGCAGTACTTC	CASGDSNYEQYF
TRBV10-3	.	.	TRBJ2-7	TGTGCCATCAAGACTAACTCCTACGAGCAGTACTTC	CAIKTNSYEQYF
TRBV10-3	.	.	TRBJ1-1	TGTGCCATCAGGCCGGCAACCGGGAACACTGAAGCTTTCTTT	CAIRPATGNTEAFF
TRBV19	once	.	TRBJ2-3	TGTGCCAGTAGTCTTTCTTATCCTCCAGATACGCAGTATTTT	CASSLSYPPDTQYF
TRBV5-1	.	.	TRBJ2-3	TGCGCCAGCAGCTTCACAGCTAGCACAGATACGCAGTATTTT	CASSFTASTDTQYF
TRBV28	.	TRBD2	TRBJ2-7	TGTGCCAGCAGAACTAGCGGTTCCTCCCTCGCGTACTTC	CASRTSGSSLAYF
TRBV2	.	.	TRBJ1-1	TGTGCCAGCATCTTCCACGCCACTGAAGCTTTCTTT	CASIFHATEAFF
TRBV27	.	.	TRBJ1-6	TGTGCCAGCAGTTTTGGGGAAATCGGGTATAATTCACCCCTCCACTTT	CASSFGEIGYNSPLHF
TRBV28	.	TRBD1	TRBJ1-1	TGTGCCAGCAGGGTGGACAGGGCGGTGAACACTGAAGCTTTCTTT	CASRVDRAVNTEAFF
TRBV5-6	.	TRBD1	TRBJ2-7	TGTGCCAGCAGCTCCGGGGACAGGGCTCCCGAGCAGTACTTC	CASSSGDRAPEQYF
TRBV7-9	.	.	TRBJ2-3	TGTGCCAGCAGCTTAGTAGCGATAGATACGCAGTATTTT	CASSLVAIDTQYF
TRBV7-2	.	.	TRBJ2-7	TGTGCCAGCAGCTTAGAATTTATTAGCTCCTACGAGCAGTACTTC	CASSLEFISSYEQYF
TRBV10-2	.	.	TRBJ2-1	TGCGCCAGCAACCTAGACACATACAATGAGCAGTTCTTC	CASNLDTYNEQFF
TRBV25-1	.	.	TRBJ2-2	TGTGCCAGCAGTGTTCAGGCGGGGGCGCCGAACACCGGGGAGCTGTTTTTT	CASSVQAGAPNTGELFF
TRBV5-1	.	.	TRBJ1-1	TGCGCCAGCAGCTTGGACAGGGCAGGCACTGAAGCTTTCTTT	CASSLDRAGTEAFF